This is a list of T cell receptor beta chains from one sample in a study of blood T cell repertoires in COVID-19. The assay was immunoSEQ multiplex PCR, and TCRdb's table has in-frame clones only and misses some. The sample has around 130,000 clones, around 85% seen once; the top ten hold approximately 18%. Sequenced material: peripheral blood. The receptor source for this set is an elderly woman with acute or convalescent COVID-19. Each CDR3 is given with its conserved first and last residue. A D gene is named only where the DNA matches it firmly. Size is stated for part of the rows, as once, few or many counts, or as a class when the clone is expanded.

D	V	J	size	DNA	CDR3
-	TRBV30	TRBJ2-3	-	TGTGCCTGGAGTGTGGGTGCGGGGCGAAGTCTGGCAGATACGCAGTATTTT	CAWSVGAGRSLADTQYF
-	TRBV9	TRBJ2-7	-	TGTGCCAGCAGCGTAGCCCCGGGGTCTCACACCTACGAGCAGTACTTC	CASSVAPGSHTYEQYF
-	TRBV7-9	TRBJ2-7	-	TGTGCCAGCATCGAGGGAGGCTCCTACGAGCAGTACTTC	CASIEGGSYEQYF
TRBD1	TRBV5-1	TRBJ2-7	-	TGCGCCAGCAGCTTGGCCGGGGACAGTGGGACCTACGAGCAGTACTTC	CASSLAGDSGTYEQYF
TRBD1	TRBV19	TRBJ2-1	-	TGTGCCGTACGGCCGACCGGGACAGGGGGCAATGAGCAGTTCTTC	CAVRPTGTGGNEQFF
-	TRBV7-2	TRBJ2-2	once	TGTGCCAGCAGCGAATGGGGGCGGACCGGGGAGCTGTTTTTT	CASSEWGRTGELFF
-	TRBV11-3	TRBJ2-1	few	TGTGCCAGCAGCTTAGCTTTTGGGCAGGCCTCCTACAATGAGCAGTTCTTC	CASSLAFGQASYNEQFF
TRBD2	TRBV5-4	TRBJ2-3	-	TGTGCCAGCAGCAACCCAGGGGTAGCGGGAGGCCCAGATACGCAGTATTTT	CASSNPGVAGGPDTQYF
-	TRBV5-6	TRBJ1-2	-	TGTGCCAGCAGCTTGGCGGGGGACCCTAACTATGGCTACACCTTC	CASSLAGDPNYGYTF
-	TRBV6-5	TRBJ2-3	-	TGTGCCAGCAGTTTGCGGAGATACACAGATACGCAGTATTTT	CASSLRRYTDTQYF
-	TRBV7-9	TRBJ2-6	-	TGTGCCAGCATCCCCTTCTTCTCTGGGGCCAACGTCCTGACTTTC	CASIPFFSGANVLTF
-	TRBV5-1	TRBJ1-6	-	TGCGCCAGCAGATATAGGGGGACCACCAATTCACCCCTCCACTTT	CASRYRGTTNSPLHF
TRBD1	TRBV11-2	TRBJ1-1	-	TGTGCCAGCAGCTCATTTACAGGGGTGGAGACTGAAGCTTTCTTT	CASSSFTGVETEAFF
-	TRBV3-1/TRBV3-2	TRBJ1-2	-	TGTGCCAGCAGCTCCGGGTCTAACACTGGCTACACCTTC	CASSSGSNTGYTF
TRBD1	TRBV7-2	TRBJ2-5	-	TGTGCCAGCAGACTCAGGACAGGGGGCCAAGAGACCCAGTACTTC	CASRLRTGGQETQYF
TRBD1	TRBV19	TRBJ2-5	-	TGTGCCAGTAACCCGGGACAGGGAAGGGAGACCCAGTACTTC	CASNPGQGRETQYF
TRBD1	TRBV18	TRBJ1-5	-	TGTGCCAGCTCACCGGACAATCTCGGGACAGGGGGCGGAGGGCAGCCCCAGCATTTT	CASSPDNLGTGGGGQPQHF
TRBD2	TRBV3-1/TRBV3-2	TRBJ2-5	-	TGTGCCAGCAGCCAGGGACTAGCGGGGGCAGAGACCCAGTACTTC	CASSQGLAGAETQYF
TRBD1	TRBV29-1	TRBJ1-1	-	TGCAGCGTTTCCAACCCGACAGGGAAGGGCACTGAAGCTTTCTTT	CSVSNPTGKGTEAFF
TRBD1	TRBV6-6	TRBJ1-5	-	TGTGCCAGTTCCGGGACAGGGGGCGAGTCTCAGCCCCAGCATTTT	CASSGTGGESQPQHF
TRBD1	TRBV10-3	TRBJ2-5	-	TGTGCCACTTCGACCGGGACAGGGGGCAGGGAGACCCAGTACTTC	CATSTGTGGRETQYF
TRBD1	TRBV2	TRBJ1-4	-	TGTGCCAGCAGTGATCCGGACAGGGGTGAAAAACTGTTTTTT	CASSDPDRGEKLFF
-	TRBV11-2	TRBJ2-7	-	TGTGCCAGCAGCTTAGAATTCCCAGGGGGGTACGAGCAGTACTTC	CASSLEFPGGYEQYF
-	TRBV5-1	TRBJ2-7	medium-sized	TGCGCCAGCAGCTTGGAACGGCGGCCCCGAGACGAGCAGTACTTC	CASSLERRPRDEQYF
-	TRBV5-8	TRBJ2-5	-	TGTGCCAGCAGCTCGGCGGGACTGTACCAAGAGACCCAGTACTTC	CASSSAGLYQETQYF
-	TRBV27	TRBJ1-3	-	TGTGCCAGCAGTTTCCTCACGGGACTTGGAAACACCATATATTTT	CASSFLTGLGNTIYF
TRBD1	TRBV6-5	TRBJ1-2	-	TGTGCCAGCAGTTACTCGCGGGACAGCTATGGCTACACCTTC	CASSYSRDSYGYTF
TRBD2	TRBV28	TRBJ2-1	-	TGTGCCAGTCCACCAGGCGGGAGGGCCCGCTACAATGAGCAGTTCTTC	CASPPGGRARYNEQFF
TRBD1	TRBV7-2	TRBJ1-1	-	TGTGCCAGCAGCAAGGACAGGGGGGTCGACACTGAAGCTTTCTTT	CASSKDRGVDTEAFF
-	TRBV12-3/TRBV12-4	TRBJ2-7	-	TGTGCCAGCAGTCCCGGGGGCTACGAGCAGTACTTC	CASSPGGYEQYF
TRBD2	TRBV2	TRBJ2-1	-	TGTGCCAGCAGTGATTCGGGACTAGCGGGGGGGCGTGAGCAGTTCTTC	CASSDSGLAGGREQFF
-	TRBV7-2	TRBJ1-2	once	TGTGCCAGCGCCCCCGCGGCTAACTATGGCTACACCTTC	CASAPAANYGYTF
TRBD1	TRBV7-6	TRBJ2-2	-	TGTGCCAGCAGCTTAGATACAGGGGTCACCGGGGAGCTGTTTTTT	CASSLDTGVTGELFF
-	TRBV6-2/TRBV6-3	TRBJ2-1	once	TGTGCCAGCAGTAGCCGTGGGACACCCCGAGAGCAGTTCTTC	CASSSRGTPREQFF
-	TRBV9	TRBJ1-2	-	TGTGCCAGCAGCCCTCGCGGGGACTATGGCTACACCTTC	CASSPRGDYGYTF
-	TRBV24-1	TRBJ1-5	-	TGTGCCACCGGGGCAGATAGCAATCAGCCCCAGCATTTT	CATGADSNQPQHF
-	TRBV2	TRBJ1-3	-	TGTGCCAGCAGTGCAGGGAGGGGTGGAAACACCATATATTTT	CASSAGRGGNTIYF
TRBD2	TRBV5-1	TRBJ2-5	-	TGCGCCAGCAGCGATGGGACTAGCGGGGGGACAGTCCAAGAGACCCAGTACTTC	CASSDGTSGGTVQETQYF
-	TRBV5-4	TRBJ2-7	-	TGTGCCAGCAGCTTGGAGGCAGGGGCGTACGAGCAGTACTTC	CASSLEAGAYEQYF
-	TRBV7-2	TRBJ1-1	-	TGTGCCAGCAGCTTGTTAGGGACAAACACTGAAGCTTTCTTT	CASSLLGTNTEAFF
-	TRBV5-5	TRBJ2-2	-	TGTGCCAGCAGCTGGGGGGACACCGGGGAGCTGTTTTTT	CASSWGDTGELFF
TRBD1	TRBV5-8	TRBJ1-2	few	TGTGCCAGCAGCCTTGAAGGGACAGCATTATTCGGGGAGGGCTACACCTTC	CASSLEGTALFGEGYTF
-	TRBV7-9	TRBJ1-4	-	TGTGCCAGCAGCCTAGGACGGGGGTCTAATGAAAAACTGTTTTTT	CASSLGRGSNEKLFF
-	TRBV12-3/TRBV12-4	TRBJ2-2	-	TGTGCCAGCAGTACCCGGACAGCCGGGGAGCTGTTTTTT	CASSTRTAGELFF
-	TRBV7-2	TRBJ2-1	-	TGTGCCAGCAGCTTCGGGATCTCAAACAATGAGCAGTTCTTC	CASSFGISNNEQFF
TRBD1	TRBV10-3	TRBJ2-1	-	TGTGCCATCAATCCGGGACAGGGTAAAGATGAGCAGTTCTTC	CAINPGQGKDEQFF
TRBD2	TRBV19	TRBJ2-5	-	TGTGCCAGTAGTAGGACTAGCGGGGTAGGAGAGACCCAGTACTTC	CASSRTSGVGETQYF
TRBD2	TRBV7-2	TRBJ2-5	once	TGTGCCAGCAGCTTAGTGAGCGGGGGGGGCGGAGAGACCCAGTACTTC	CASSLVSGGGGETQYF
-	TRBV6-2/TRBV6-3	TRBJ2-6	-	TGTGCCAGCAGTTTCCCGGGACAAATCAGATCTGGGGCCAACGTCCTGACTTTC	CASSFPGQIRSGANVLTF
TRBD1	TRBV6-1	TRBJ1-2	-	TGTGCCAGCAGTGACCCGGGACAGGGGAACAACTATGGCTACACCTTC	CASSDPGQGNNYGYTF
-	TRBV29-1	TRBJ1-2	-	TGCAGCGTTGTGGGGGCGACGCGCGACTATGGCTACACCTTC	CSVVGATRDYGYTF
-	TRBV19	TRBJ1-2	many	TGTGCCAGTAGTAAGACAGGTATCAGGGGCTACACCTTC	CASSKTGIRGYTF
TRBD1	TRBV12-3/TRBV12-4	TRBJ1-1	-	TGTGCCAGCAGTTGGGACAGAGAGACTGAAGCTTTCTTT	CASSWDRETEAFF
-	TRBV5-4	TRBJ1-4	-	TGTGCCAGCAGCTTGTTTACAGGAGCAACTAATGAAAAACTGTTTTTT	CASSLFTGATNEKLFF
-	TRBV10-2	TRBJ2-2	few	TGCGCCAGCAGTGAGTCGACAGGGAGGACCGGGGAGCTGTTTTTT	CASSESTGRTGELFF